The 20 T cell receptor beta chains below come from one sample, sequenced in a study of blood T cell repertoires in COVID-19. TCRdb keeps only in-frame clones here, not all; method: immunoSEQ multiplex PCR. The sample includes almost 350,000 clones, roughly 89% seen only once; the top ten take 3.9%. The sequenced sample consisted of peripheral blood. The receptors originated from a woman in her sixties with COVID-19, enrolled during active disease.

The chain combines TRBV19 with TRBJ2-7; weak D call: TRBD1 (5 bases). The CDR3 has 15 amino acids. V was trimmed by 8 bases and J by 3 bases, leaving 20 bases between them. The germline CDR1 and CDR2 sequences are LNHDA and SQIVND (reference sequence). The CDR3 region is CASSPPRQTLYEQYF. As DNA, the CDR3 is TGTGCCAGTTCCCCCCCTCGACAGACCCTCTACGAGCAGTACTTC. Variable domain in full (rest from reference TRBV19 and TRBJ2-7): DGGITQSPKYLFRKEGQNVTLSCEQNLNHDAMYWYRQDPGQGLRLIYYSQIVNDFQKGDIAEGYSVSREKKESFPLTVTSAQKNPTAFYLCASSPPRQTLYEQYFGPGTRLTVT.

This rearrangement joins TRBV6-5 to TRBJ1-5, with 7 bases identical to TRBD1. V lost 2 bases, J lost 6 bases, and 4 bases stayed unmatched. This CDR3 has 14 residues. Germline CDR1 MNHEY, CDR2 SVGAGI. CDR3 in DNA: TGTGCCAGCAGTTACAGAGGGGGCGGTCAGCCCCAGCATTTT. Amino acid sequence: CASSYRGGGQPQHF.

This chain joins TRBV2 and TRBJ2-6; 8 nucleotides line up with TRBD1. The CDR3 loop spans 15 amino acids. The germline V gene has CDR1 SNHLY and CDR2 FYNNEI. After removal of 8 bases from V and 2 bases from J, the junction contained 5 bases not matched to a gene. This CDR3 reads CASVQGAAGANVLTF. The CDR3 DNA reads TGTGCCAGCGTGCAGGGGGCGGCTGGGGCCAACGTCCTGACTTTC.

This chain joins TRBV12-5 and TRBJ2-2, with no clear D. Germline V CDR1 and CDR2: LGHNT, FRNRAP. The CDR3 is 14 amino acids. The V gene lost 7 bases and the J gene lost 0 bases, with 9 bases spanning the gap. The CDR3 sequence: CASEPVTNTGELFF. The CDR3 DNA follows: TGTGCTAGTGAGCCGGTGACGAACACCGGGGAGCTGTTTTTT.

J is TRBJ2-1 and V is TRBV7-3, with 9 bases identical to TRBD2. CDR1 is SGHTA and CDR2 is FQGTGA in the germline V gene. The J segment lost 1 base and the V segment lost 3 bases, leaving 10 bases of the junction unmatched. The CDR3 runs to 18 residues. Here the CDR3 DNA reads TGTGCCAGCAGCTTTAATTCCCTTAGCGGGGGATCCTACAATGAGCAGTTCTTC. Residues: CASSFNSLSGGSYNEQFF.

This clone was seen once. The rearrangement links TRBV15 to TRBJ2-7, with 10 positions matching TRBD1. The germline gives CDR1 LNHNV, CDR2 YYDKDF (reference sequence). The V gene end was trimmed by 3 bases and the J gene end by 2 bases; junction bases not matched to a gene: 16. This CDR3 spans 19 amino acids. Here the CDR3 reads CATSSRMRGDRGRAYEQYF. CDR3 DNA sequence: TGTGCCACCAGCAGCCGAATGCGCGGGGACAGGGGAAGAGCCTACGAGCAGTACTTC.

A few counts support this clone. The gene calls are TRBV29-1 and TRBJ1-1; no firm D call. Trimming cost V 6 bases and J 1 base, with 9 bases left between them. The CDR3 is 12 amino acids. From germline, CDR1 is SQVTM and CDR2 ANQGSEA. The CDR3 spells CSVNYRNTEAFF. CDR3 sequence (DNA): TGCAGCGTCAACTATCGGAACACTGAAGCTTTCTTT.

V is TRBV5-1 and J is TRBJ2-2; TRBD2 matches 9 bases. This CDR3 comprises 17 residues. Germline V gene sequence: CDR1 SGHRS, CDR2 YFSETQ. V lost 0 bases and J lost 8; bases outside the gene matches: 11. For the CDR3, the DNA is TGCGCCAGCAGCTTGGAGGTCGGACTAGCGAGCTCTGGGGAGCTGTTTTTT. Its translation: CASSLEVGLASSGELFF.

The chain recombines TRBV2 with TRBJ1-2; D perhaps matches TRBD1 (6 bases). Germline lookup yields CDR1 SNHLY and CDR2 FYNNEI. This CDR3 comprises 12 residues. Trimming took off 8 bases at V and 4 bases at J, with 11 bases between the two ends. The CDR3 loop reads CASVGAGYGYTF. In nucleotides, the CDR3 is TGTGCCAGCGTGGGGGCAGGCTATGGCTACACCTTC. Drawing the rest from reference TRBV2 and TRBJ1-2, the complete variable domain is EPEVTQTPSHQVTQMGQEVILRCVPISNHLYFYWYRQILGQKVEFLVSFYNNEISEKSEIFDDQFSVERPDGSNFTLKIRSTKLEDSAMYFCASVGAGYGYTFGSGTRLTVV.

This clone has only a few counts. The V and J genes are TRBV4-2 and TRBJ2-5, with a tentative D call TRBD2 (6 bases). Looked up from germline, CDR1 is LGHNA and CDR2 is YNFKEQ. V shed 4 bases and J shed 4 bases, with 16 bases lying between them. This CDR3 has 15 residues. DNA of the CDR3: TGTGCCAGCAGCCCAGCCTCAGGGACTTCAGAGACCCAGTACTTC. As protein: CASSPASGTSETQYF.

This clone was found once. CDR3 coding DNA: TGTGCCAGCAGCCACCTAGCGGGCACAGATACGCAGTATTTT. It yields the protein CASSHLAGTDTQYF. V usage is TRBV3-1 (or the pseudogene TRBV3-2) and J usage is TRBJ2-3, with 7 positions matching TRBD2. This CDR3 comprises 14 residues. V lost 3 bases and J lost 1; bases outside the gene matches: 1. CDR1 and CDR2 (germline): LGHDT, YNNKEL (reference sequence).

CDR3 DNA: TGTGCCAGCAGCCCCGTAACCGGGGAGCTGTTTTTT. Amino acid sequence: CASSPVTGELFF. V gene TRBV7-3 combines with J gene TRBJ2-2; D is uncertain. This CDR3 has 12 residues. With 5 bases removed from V and 5 bases from J, the gap between germline ends came to 6 bases. Germline assignment: CDR1 SGHTA and CDR2 FQGTGA.

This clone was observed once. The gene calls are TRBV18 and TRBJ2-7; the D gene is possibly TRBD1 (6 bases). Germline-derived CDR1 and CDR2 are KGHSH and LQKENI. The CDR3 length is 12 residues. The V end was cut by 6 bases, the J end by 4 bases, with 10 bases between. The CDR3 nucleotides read TGTGCCAGCTCCCCTGACAGGTACGAGCAGTACTTC. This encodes CASSPDRYEQYF. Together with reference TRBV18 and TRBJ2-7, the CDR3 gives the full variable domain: NAGVMQNPRHLVRRRGQEARLRCSPMKGHSHVYWYRQLPEEGLKFMVYLQKENIIDESGMPKERFSAEFPKEGPSILRIQQVVRGDSAAYFCASSPDRYEQYFGPGTRLTVT.

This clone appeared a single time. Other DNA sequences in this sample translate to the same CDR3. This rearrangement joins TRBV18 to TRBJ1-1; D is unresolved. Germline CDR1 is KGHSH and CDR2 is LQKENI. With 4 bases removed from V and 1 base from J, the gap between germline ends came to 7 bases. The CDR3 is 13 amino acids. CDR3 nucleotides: TGTGCCAGCTCACTGGGCCAGAACACTGAAGCTTTCTTT. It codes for CASSLGQNTEAFF.

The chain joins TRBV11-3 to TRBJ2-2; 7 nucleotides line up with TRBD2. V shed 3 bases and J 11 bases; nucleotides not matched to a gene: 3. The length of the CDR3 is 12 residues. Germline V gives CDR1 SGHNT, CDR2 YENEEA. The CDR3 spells CASSLRGNELFF. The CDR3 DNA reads TGTGCCAGCAGCTTGCGGGGGAATGAGCTGTTTTTT.

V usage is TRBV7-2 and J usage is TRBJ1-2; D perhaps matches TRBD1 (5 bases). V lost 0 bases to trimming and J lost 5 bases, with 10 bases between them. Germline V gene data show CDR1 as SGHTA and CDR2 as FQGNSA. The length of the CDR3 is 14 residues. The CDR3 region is CASSLARTGYGYTF. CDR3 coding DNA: TGTGCCAGCAGCTTAGCGAGAACAGGTTATGGCTACACCTTC.

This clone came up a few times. CDR3 sequence reads: CASRFDRAAFF. The CDR3 nucleotides read TGTGCCAGCAGATTCGACAGGGCGGCTTTCTTT. This sequence joins TRBV6-5 and TRBJ1-1; 7 bases match TRBD1. Germline V lookup: CDR1 MNHEY, CDR2 SVGAGI. V was clipped by 6 bases and J by 11 bases; unmatched bases: 6. The CDR3 totals 11 residues.

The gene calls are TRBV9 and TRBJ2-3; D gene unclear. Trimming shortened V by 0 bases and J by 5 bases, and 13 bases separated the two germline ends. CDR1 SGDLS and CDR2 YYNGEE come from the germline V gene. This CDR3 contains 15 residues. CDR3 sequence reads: CASSVVGQFRDTQYF. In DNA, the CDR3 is TGTGCCAGCAGCGTAGTTGGGCAGTTCAGAGATACGCAGTATTTT.

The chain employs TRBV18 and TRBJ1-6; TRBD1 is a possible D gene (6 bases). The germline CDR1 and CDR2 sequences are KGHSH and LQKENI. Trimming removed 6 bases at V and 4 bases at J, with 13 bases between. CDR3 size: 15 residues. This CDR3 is CASSLETGYNSPLHF. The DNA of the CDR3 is TGTGCCAGCTCTCTTGAGACAGGTTATAATTCACCCCTCCACTTT.

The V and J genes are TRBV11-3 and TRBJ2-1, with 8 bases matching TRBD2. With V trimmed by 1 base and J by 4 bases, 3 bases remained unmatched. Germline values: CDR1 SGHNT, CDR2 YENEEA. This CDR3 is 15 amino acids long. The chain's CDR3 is CASSLGSGVYNEQFF. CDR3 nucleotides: TGTGCCAGCAGCTTAGGTAGCGGGGTATACAATGAGCAGTTCTTC.